This T cell receptor beta chain was captured in a study of CXCR3-negative and CXCR3-positive naive CD8 T cells. The study made its TRB cDNA libraries by 5' RACE, adding UMI labels. For each CDR3 protein, TCRdb gives one entry from its re-call of the 5' RACE reads, without DNA. In all, the sample yields around 130,000 distinct CDR3 sequences. Study results and caveats: CXCR3-positive naive cells had TRB CDR3s that were more hydrophobic than CXCR3-negative naive cells had. Each naive subset displayed comparably high diversity, whereas memory CD8+ cells displayed much lower diversity.

Germline values: CDR1 SGHVS, CDR2 FNYEAQ. The CDR3 extends over 13 amino acids. On this clonotype: What it recognizes is unknown.

The sequence was obtained from a human donor in good health. Some clones in this sample may be carry-over from other donors' samples. Sequencing was done on a sample of naive CXCR3+ CD8+ T cells from blood. Subset noted: CD45RO-CCR7+CD27+CD95- naive CD8+ T cells expressing CXCR3 (TNR3+). The gene calls are TRBV7-6 and TRBJ2-3. The CDR3 region is CARSTTSTDTQYF.